This entry describes one TCR beta chain. Germline loops: CDR1 SQVTM, CDR2 ANQGSEA. With 6 bases clipped from V and 6 bases from J, the junction kept 12 bases outside the gene matches. There are 15 residues in the CDR3. This record belongs to a study of blood T cell repertoires in COVID-19. Overall study context: T cells, B-cell-depleted T cells, or PBMCs provided the cDNA or gDNA that served as material.

Recruits, aged roughly 18 to 95 years, lived in 24 US areas. Assignments of participants to cohorts depended upon their own reported clinical history. Source study methods: Estimation of nucleated cell counts was performed using reference gene primer amplification. Some clones are missing from TCRdb's copy, which holds only in-frame ones; the method was immunoSEQ multiplex PCR. The V and J calls and clone size come from that table; D and trimming were worked out from the DNA. There are some 420,000 clones in the sample; 85% to 90% occur only once, and around 1.1% lies in the top ten. The receptor was isolated from a man younger than 40 who had recovered from COVID-19. The V gene is TRBV29-1, the J gene TRBJ2-2; 8 bases align to TRBD2. Sequencing was performed on PBMCs or T cells enriched from blood (not recorded which). This CDR3 is CSVRVAGTTPGELFF. The CDR3 nucleotides are TGCAGCGTCCGTGTAGCGGGAACTACCCCCGGGGAGCTGTTTTTT.